The 2 T cell receptor beta chains given below trace back to one sample, sequenced in a study of blood T cell repertoires in COVID-19. The method was immunoSEQ multiplex PCR; TCRdb's version includes in-frame clones alone and lacks a portion of them. The sample has 250,000 to 300,000 clones; 81% are singletons. Material for sequencing was peripheral blood. The receptors originated from a woman aged 60 to 75 with active or convalescent COVID-19.

The gene calls are TRBV19 and TRBJ2-3, with 11 positions matching TRBD2. Germline V lookup: CDR1 LNHDA, CDR2 SQIVND (reference sequence). The CDR3 sequence is 15 residues long. Trimming removed 5 bases from V and 4 bases from J; junction bases left unmatched: 5. CDR3 residues: CASSLAGGLADTQYF. The CDR3 DNA reads TGTGCCAGTAGTTTAGCGGGGGGGCTGGCAGATACGCAGTATTTT. Using reference TRBV19 and TRBJ2-3 for the parts outside the CDR3, the full variable domain is DGGITQSPKYLFRKEGQNVTLSCEQNLNHDAMYWYRQDPGQGLRLIYYSQIVNDFQKGDIAEGYSVSREKKESFPLTVTSAQKNPTAFYLCASSLAGGLADTQYFGPGTRLTVL.

This clone has only a few counts. This chain links TRBV3-1 (or the pseudogene TRBV3-2) with TRBJ1-5; 7 nucleotides line up with TRBD1. The CDR3 extends over 14 amino acids. V dropped 4 bases and J dropped 4; count of bases not matched to a gene: 4. Germline V gives CDR1 LGHDT, CDR2 YNNKEL (reference sequence). In nucleotides, the CDR3 is TGTGCCAGCAGCCCAACGACAGGGAATCAGCCCCAGCATTTT. It translates to CASSPTTGNQPQHF.